Sequencing of this T cell receptor beta chain was carried out in a study of T-cell reconstitution after alpha-beta-depleted transplantation in children. Concerning this clonotype: Its target is not known.

Unique molecular identifiers were used in preparing the TCRbeta library. TCRdb redid the calling of the PCR reads with MiXCR, one entry per CDR3 protein. The table lists roughly 240,000 distinct CDR3 sequences, approximately 8% of them singletons. The CDR3 is made up of 15 amino acids. Germline assignment: CDR1 SEHNR and CDR2 FQNEAQ (reference sequence). The J segment lost 1 base and the V segment lost 8 bases, leaving 6 bases of the junction unmatched. Overall study results and limits: In patients about two months after transplant, alpha-beta T cells reportedly arose from several hundred expanded graft clones.

The sample consisted of PBMCs, mostly from graft donor cells, taken 180 days after TCRalphabeta/CD19-depleted stem cell transplant. The sequence was collected from a male patient between 10 and 17 years old who had a stem cell transplant for acute lymphoblastic leukemia, so the T cells may come from the graft donor. The chain combines TRBV7-9 with TRBJ1-5; TRBD1 agrees at 9 bases. The CDR3 here is CASGAGTGSNQPQHF. The CDR3 coding sequence is TGTGCCAGCGGGGCGGGGACAGGGAGCAATCAGCCCCAGCATTTT.